Listed here are 21 T cell receptor beta chains from one sample, sequenced in a study of blood T cells in healthy people across ages. A second PCR of 7 to 11 cycles used a sample-barcoded 5' primer and a J-beta primer mix. TCRdb itself ran the 5' RACE reads through MiXCR, one entry per CDR3 protein. The data hold hundreds of thousands of distinct CDR3 sequences, with 40% to 65% observed a single time. The specimen sequenced was blood. Source of these receptors: an older man in good health.

The rearrangement links TRBV7-9 to TRBJ1-5; D unresolved. The V and J ends lost 5 bases and 2 bases respectively, with 4 bases between them. The CDR3 contains 12 residues. Germline CDR1 and CDR2: SEHNR and FQNEAQ (reference sequence). CDR3 region: CASSPGNQPQHF. As DNA, the CDR3 is TGTGCCAGCAGCCCAGGCAATCAGCCCCAGCATTTT.

The chain links TRBV11-2 to TRBJ2-7, with 9 bases aligning to TRBD1. Germline V gene sequence: CDR1 SGHAT, CDR2 FQNNGV. The trim removed 4 bases at V and 0 bases at J, leaving 4 bases unmatched. The CDR3 is 15 amino acids. The DNA of the CDR3 is TGTGCCAGCAGCTCTTACAGGGGGCGCTCCTACGAGCAGTACTTC. Translating it yields CASSSYRGRSYEQYF.

The chain couples TRBV20-1 to TRBJ1-2; TRBD1 matches at 11 bases. From germline, CDR1 is DFQATT and CDR2 SNEGSKA (reference sequence). CDR3 length: 15 amino acids. The V segment lost 5 bases and the J segment 4 bases; nucleotides outside the gene matches: 9. The CDR3 region has the DNA TGCAGTGCTCGGACGTCCGGGACAGGGGGCTATGGCTACACCTTC. Its translation is CSARTSGTGGYGYTF.

The gene calls are TRBV2 and TRBJ1-1; D remains ambiguous. The V end lost 8 bases, the J end lost 1 base, and 11 bases lay between the germline ends. The V gene's germline CDR1 is SNHLY and CDR2 FYNNEI. This CDR3 is built from 13 residues. For the CDR3, the DNA is TGTGCCAGCCTAACACAGCCGAACACTGAAGCTTTCTTT. Its translation is CASLTQPNTEAFF.

The chain recombines TRBV27 with TRBJ1-2; no clear D gene. The CDR3 runs 14 residues. The V and J ends lost 6 bases and 2 bases respectively, with 13 bases between them. Germline-derived CDR1 and CDR2 are MNHEY and SMNVEV (reference sequence). The CDR3 spells CASRPTRSNYGYTF. In DNA, the CDR3 is TGTGCCAGCAGGCCGACAAGGTCGAACTATGGCTACACCTTC.

The rearrangement uses TRBV20-1 and TRBJ2-5, with 7 bases identical to TRBD2. CDR1 is DFQATT, CDR2 SNEGSKA, per germline (reference sequence). The trim removed 0 bases at V and 5 bases at J, leaving 9 bases unmatched. The CDR3 has 15 residues. In DNA form, the CDR3 reads TGCAGTGCTAGAGATCTCGCGGGAGAAGGGGAGACCCAGTACTTC. Encoded protein: CSARDLAGEGETQYF.

The genes are TRBV3-1 and TRBJ2-5, with TRBD2 as a possible D gene (5 bases). Trimming stripped 1 base from V and 11 bases from J, with 11 bases between. The V gene's germline CDR1 is LGHDT and CDR2 YNNKEL (reference sequence). This CDR3 region has 12 residues. Here the CDR3 reads CASSQANWEQYF. In nucleotides, the CDR3 is TGTGCCAGCAGCCAAGCGAACTGGGAGCAGTACTTC.

V gene TRBV12-3 or TRBV12-4 combines with J gene TRBJ2-1; 13 bases line up with TRBD2. The CDR3 is 16 amino acids. The V gene end was trimmed by 5 bases and the J gene end by 7 bases; junction bases not matched to a gene: 8. For the CDR3, the DNA is TGTGCCAGCAGTACCCGGACTAGCGGGAGTAGGAATGAGCAGTTCTTC. This codes for CASSTRTSGSRNEQFF.

In DNA, the CDR3 is TGTGCCAGCACCTCAGGGGGCGACTATGGCTACACCTTC. Its protein is CASTSGGDYGYTF. This chain connects TRBV25-1 to TRBJ1-2; 8 bases map to TRBD1. J was trimmed by 3 bases and V by 7 bases; bases with no gene match: 4. This CDR3 is built from 13 residues. Germline lookup yields CDR1 MGHDK and CDR2 SYGVNS.

The chain carries TRBV5-1 and TRBJ2-1; D gene ambiguous. Trimming cost V 0 bases and J 7 bases, with 14 bases left between them. Germline V CDR1 and CDR2: SGHRS, YFSETQ. This CDR3 has 15 residues. DNA of the CDR3: TGCGCCAGCAGCTTGGCCGGTCCACAGTGGAATGAGCAGTTCTTC. Protein product: CASSLAGPQWNEQFF.

The J gene is TRBJ1-4, the V gene TRBV3-1, with 9 nucleotides matching TRBD1. CDR1 and CDR2 (germline): LGHDT, YNNKEL (reference sequence). This CDR3 contains 14 residues. The junction had 5 bases not matched to a gene; V was cut back by 3 bases and J by 9 bases. The CDR3 reads CASSQGQGTQKLFF. In nucleotides, the CDR3 is TGTGCCAGCAGCCAGGGACAGGGAACCCAAAAACTGTTTTTT.

The V call is TRBV20-1, the J call TRBJ1-1, with 7 nucleotides matching TRBD1. Trimming cost V 0 bases and J 0 bases; bases outside gene matches: 4. Per germline, CDR1 DFQATT and CDR2 SNEGSKA (reference sequence). This CDR3 contains 15 residues. The CDR3 DNA reads TGCAGTGCTAGAGACGGGGACAGATTGAACACTGAAGCTTTCTTT. Its protein product is CSARDGDRLNTEAFF.

V and J are TRBV6-6 and TRBJ1-2; maybe TRBD1 (6 bases). Germline CDR1 is MNHNY and CDR2 is SVGAGI (reference sequence). V gave up 7 bases and J gave up 6 bases, with 15 bases separating them. CDR3 length: 13 amino acids. CDR3 residues: CASTPGQGHGYTF. The CDR3 nucleotides are TGTGCCAGCACTCCCGGGCAGGGGCATGGCTACACCTTC.

V usage is TRBV6-1 and J usage is TRBJ2-3; TRBD2 aligns across 12 bases. The V segment lost 6 bases and the J segment 1 base; nucleotides outside the gene matches: 14. The V gene's germline CDR1 is MNHNS and CDR2 SASEGT. This CDR3 comprises 19 residues. The CDR3 spells CASRWVATSGRFGTDTQYF. CDR3 DNA sequence: TGTGCCAGCAGATGGGTCGCGACTAGCGGGAGATTTGGCACAGATACGCAGTATTTT.

V usage is TRBV5-1 and J usage is TRBJ1-5; 8 bases are shared with TRBD1. The CDR3 consists of 15 residues. Germline loops: CDR1 SGHRS, CDR2 YFSETQ. The V segment lost 0 bases and the J segment 4 bases; nucleotides outside the gene matches: 3. For the CDR3, the DNA is TGCGCCAGCAGCTTGGAGGGACAGGAGAATCAGCCCCAGCATTTT. Encoded protein: CASSLEGQENQPQHF.

V is TRBV11-3 and J is TRBJ2-1; D not resolved. Germline V gene sequence: CDR1 SGHNT, CDR2 YENEEA. Trimming stripped 0 bases from V and 6 bases from J, with 6 bases between. The CDR3 has 13 amino acids. The CDR3 here is CASSLDPINEQFF. The CDR3 DNA reads TGTGCCAGCAGCTTAGATCCAATCAATGAGCAGTTCTTC.

A single count supports this clonotype. At one end the junction does not follow the germline gene, possibly because of a read error. The V and J genes are TRBV6-6 and TRBJ2-3, with 12 bases fitting TRBD2. Germline loops: CDR1 MNHNY, CDR2 SVGAGI (reference sequence). This CDR3 is 16 amino acids long. The CDR3 DNA follows: TGTGCCAGCAGTTTGGGACTAGCGGGTAGCACAGATGCGCAGTATTTT. Translation: CASSLGLAGSTDAQYF.

This rearrangement joins TRBV20-1 to TRBJ2-7; the D call may be TRBD1 or TRBD2 (5 bases each). Trimming took 3 bases from V and 3 from J, leaving 12 bases between them. The CDR3 sequence is 13 residues long. In germline, CDR1 is DFQATT, CDR2 SNEGSKA (reference sequence). The CDR3 nucleotides read TGCAGTGCTAGCACCGGGACCGACTACGAGCAGTACTTC. Translating it yields CSASTGTDYEQYF.

V gene TRBV20-1 combines with J gene TRBJ2-1; TRBD2 is a possible D gene (6 bases). The CDR3 sequence is 16 residues long. V was pared by 0 bases and J by 3 bases, with 15 bases between. CDR1 is DFQATT, CDR2 SNEGSKA, per germline (reference sequence). The CDR3 DNA sequence: TGCAGTGCTAGAGATCCATTGGGCGGGGTCTACAATGAGCAGTTCTTC. Translating gives CSARDPLGGVYNEQFF.

This clonotype was seen at least ten times. The CDR3: CASSFLDWARNEQFF. In nucleotides, the CDR3 is TGTGCCAGCAGTTTTTTGGACTGGGCACGGAATGAGCAGTTCTTC. V usage is TRBV12-3 or TRBV12-4 and J usage is TRBJ2-1; a weak D match, TRBD2 (5 bases). V lost 3 bases and J lost 7, with 16 bases in between. The CDR3 spans 15 residues.

The chain carries TRBV3-1 and TRBJ2-7; the match to TRBD1 covers 8 bases. The CDR3 spans 15 residues. V lost 4 bases, J lost 2 bases, and 7 bases stayed unmatched. The germline V gene encodes CDR1 LGHDT and CDR2 YNNKEL (reference sequence). The CDR3 region is CASSLYRGNAYEQYF. For the CDR3, the DNA is TGTGCCAGCAGCCTTTACAGGGGGAATGCCTACGAGCAGTACTTC.